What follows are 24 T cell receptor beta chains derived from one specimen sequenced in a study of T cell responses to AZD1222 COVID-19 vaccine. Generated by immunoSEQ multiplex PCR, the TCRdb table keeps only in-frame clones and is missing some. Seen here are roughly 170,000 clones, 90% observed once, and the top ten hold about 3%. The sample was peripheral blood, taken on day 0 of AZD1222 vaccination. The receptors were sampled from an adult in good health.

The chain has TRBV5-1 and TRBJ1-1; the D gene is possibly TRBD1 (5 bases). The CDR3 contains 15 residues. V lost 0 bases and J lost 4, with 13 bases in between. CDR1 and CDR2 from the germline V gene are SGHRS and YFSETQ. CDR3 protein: CASSLDIQGGTEAFF. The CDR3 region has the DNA TGCGCCAGCAGCTTGGATATCCAGGGAGGCACTGAAGCTTTCTTT.

In nucleotides, the CDR3 is TGTGCCAGTAGTGTGGACAGACAGCTTCTCTCACACAATGAGCAGTTCTTC. Amino acids: CASSVDRQLLSHNEQFF. V is TRBV19 and J is TRBJ2-1, with D maybe TRBD1 (6 bases). Trimming stripped 5 bases from V and 5 bases from J, with 22 bases between. Germline V gene sequence: CDR1 LNHDA, CDR2 SQIVND (reference sequence). The CDR3 has 17 amino acids.

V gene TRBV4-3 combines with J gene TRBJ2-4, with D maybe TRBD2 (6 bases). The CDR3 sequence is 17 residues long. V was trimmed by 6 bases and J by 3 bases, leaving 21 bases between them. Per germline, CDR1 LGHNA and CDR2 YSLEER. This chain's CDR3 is CASSEIAADPFKNIQYF. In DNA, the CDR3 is TGCGCCAGCAGTGAAATAGCGGCAGACCCCTTCAAAAACATTCAGTACTTC.

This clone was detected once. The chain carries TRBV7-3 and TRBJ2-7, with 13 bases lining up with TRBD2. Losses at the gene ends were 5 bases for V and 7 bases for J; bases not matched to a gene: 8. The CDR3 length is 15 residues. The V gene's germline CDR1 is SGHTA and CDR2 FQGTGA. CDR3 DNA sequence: TGTGCCAGCAGCCAAACTAGCGGGGGGGCCTCAGAGCAGTACTTC. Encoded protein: CASSQTSGGASEQYF.

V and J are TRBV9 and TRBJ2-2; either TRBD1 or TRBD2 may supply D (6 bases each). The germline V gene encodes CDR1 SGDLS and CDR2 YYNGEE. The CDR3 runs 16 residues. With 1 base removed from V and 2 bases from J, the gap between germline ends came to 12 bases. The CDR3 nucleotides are TGTGCCAGCAGCGTATTCACGGGGGCCAACACCGGGGAGCTGTTTTTT. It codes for CASSVFTGANTGELFF.

This CDR3 is CASSLRTGGNEKLFF. The CDR3 DNA follows: TGTGCCAGCAGCTTGAGGACAGGGGGTAATGAAAAACTGTTTTTT. The chain uses TRBV5-5 and TRBJ1-4, with 10 bases aligning to TRBD1. This CDR3 comprises 15 residues. The trim removed 1 base at V and 4 bases at J, leaving 1 base unmatched. Germline assignment: CDR1 SGHKS and CDR2 YYEKEE (reference sequence).

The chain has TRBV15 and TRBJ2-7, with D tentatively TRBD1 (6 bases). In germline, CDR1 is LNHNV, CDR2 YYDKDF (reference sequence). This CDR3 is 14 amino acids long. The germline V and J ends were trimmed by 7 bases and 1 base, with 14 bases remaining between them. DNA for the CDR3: TGTGCCACCACCACAGGGTTAGGGTCCTACGAGCAGTACTTC. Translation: CATTTGLGSYEQYF.

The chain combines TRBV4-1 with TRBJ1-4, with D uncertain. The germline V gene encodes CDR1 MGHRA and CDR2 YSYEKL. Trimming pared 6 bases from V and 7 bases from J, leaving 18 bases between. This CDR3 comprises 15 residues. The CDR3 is CASRASQVRGEKLFF. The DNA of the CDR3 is TGCGCCAGCAGGGCCTCCCAGGTTCGAGGTGAAAAACTGTTTTTT.

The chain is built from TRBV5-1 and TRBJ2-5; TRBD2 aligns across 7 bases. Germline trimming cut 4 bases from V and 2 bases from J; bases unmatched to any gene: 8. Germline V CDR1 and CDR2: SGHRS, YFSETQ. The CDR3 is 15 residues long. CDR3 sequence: CASSLTGTTQETQYF. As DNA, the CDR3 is TGCGCCAGCAGCCTAACCGGGACTACACAAGAGACCCAGTACTTC. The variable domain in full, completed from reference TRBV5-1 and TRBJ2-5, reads KAGVTQTPRYLIKTRGQQVTLSCSPISGHRSVSWYQQTPGQGLQFLFEYFSETQRNKGNFPGRFSGRQFSNSRSEMNVSTLELGDSALYLCASSLTGTTQETQYFGPGTRLLVL.

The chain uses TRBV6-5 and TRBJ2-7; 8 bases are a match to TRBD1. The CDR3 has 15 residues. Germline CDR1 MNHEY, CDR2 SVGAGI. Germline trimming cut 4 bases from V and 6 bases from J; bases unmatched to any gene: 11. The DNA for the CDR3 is TGTGCCAGCAGTTCCGACAGGGGATCAGTGGGCGAGCAGTACTTC. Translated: CASSSDRGSVGEQYF.

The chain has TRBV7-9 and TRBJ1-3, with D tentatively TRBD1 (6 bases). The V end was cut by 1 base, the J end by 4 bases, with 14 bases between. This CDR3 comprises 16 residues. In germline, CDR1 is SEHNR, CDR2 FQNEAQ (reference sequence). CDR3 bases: TGTGCCAGCAGCTTAGAAGGGAGCAGGGGAGGAAACACCATATATTTT. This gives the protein CASSLEGSRGGNTIYF.

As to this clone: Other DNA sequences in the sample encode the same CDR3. The CDR3 loop is CASSYSGYGYTF. CDR3 nucleotides: TGTGCCAGCAGTTATAGTGGCTATGGCTACACCTTC. V and J are TRBV6-5 and TRBJ1-2; D ambiguous. The CDR3 covers 12 residues. Per germline, CDR1 MNHEY and CDR2 SVGAGI. The ends were cut back, 3 bases at V and 4 bases at J, with 6 bases in the middle.

CDR3 in amino acids: CASSLAQGYGYTF. CDR3 sequence (DNA): TGTGCCAGCAGCTTAGCACAGGGCTACGGCTACACCTTC. The chain combines TRBV7-2 with TRBJ1-2, with D maybe TRBD1 (6 bases). Germline-derived CDR1 and CDR2 are SGHTA and FQGNSA. The CDR3 runs to 13 residues. V gave up 0 bases and J gave up 8 bases, with 10 bases separating them.

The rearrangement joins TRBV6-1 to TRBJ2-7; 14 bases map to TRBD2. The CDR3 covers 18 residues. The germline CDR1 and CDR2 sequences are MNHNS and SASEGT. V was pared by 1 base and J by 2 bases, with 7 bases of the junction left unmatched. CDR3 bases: TGTGCCAGCAGTGAAGTGGCGACTAGCGGGGGGGTCCCCTACGAGCAGTACTTC. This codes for CASSEVATSGGVPYEQYF.

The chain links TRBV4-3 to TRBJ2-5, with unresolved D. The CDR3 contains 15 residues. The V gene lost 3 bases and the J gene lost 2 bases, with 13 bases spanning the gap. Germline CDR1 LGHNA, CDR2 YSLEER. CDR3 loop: CASSHGPSPQETQYF. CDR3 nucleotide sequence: TGCGCCAGCAGCCACGGGCCTTCCCCACAAGAGACCCAGTACTTC.

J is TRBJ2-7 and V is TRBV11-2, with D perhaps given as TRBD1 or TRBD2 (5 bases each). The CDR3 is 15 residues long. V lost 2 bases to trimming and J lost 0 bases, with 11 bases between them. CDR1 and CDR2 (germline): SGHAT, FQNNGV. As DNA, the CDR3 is TGTGCCAGCAGCTTATTCGGGGCAGCCTCCTACGAGCAGTACTTC. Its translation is CASSLFGAASYEQYF.

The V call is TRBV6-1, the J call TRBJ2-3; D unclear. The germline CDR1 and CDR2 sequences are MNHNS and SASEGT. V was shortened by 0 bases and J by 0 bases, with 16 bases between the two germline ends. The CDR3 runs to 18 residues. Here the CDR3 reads CASSEALRHLTSTDTQYF. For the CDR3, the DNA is TGTGCCAGCAGTGAAGCGCTGCGACACCTTACTAGCACAGATACGCAGTATTTT.

This CDR3 is CASSVEGRDYEQYF. The CDR3 region has the DNA TGTGCCAGCAGCGTAGAGGGCAGGGACTACGAGCAGTACTTC. The gene calls are TRBV9 and TRBJ2-7, with D perhaps matching TRBD1 (5 bases). Trimming took off 0 bases at V and 3 bases at J, with 10 bases between the two ends. The CDR3 totals 14 residues. The germline CDR1 and CDR2 sequences are SGDLS and YYNGEE.

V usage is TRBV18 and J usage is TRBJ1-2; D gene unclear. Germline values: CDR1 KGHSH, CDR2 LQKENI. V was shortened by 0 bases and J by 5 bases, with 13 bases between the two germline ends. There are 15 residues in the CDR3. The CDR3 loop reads CASSPPGDRGYGYTF. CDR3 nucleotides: TGTGCCAGCTCACCACCTGGAGACCGGGGATATGGCTACACCTTC.

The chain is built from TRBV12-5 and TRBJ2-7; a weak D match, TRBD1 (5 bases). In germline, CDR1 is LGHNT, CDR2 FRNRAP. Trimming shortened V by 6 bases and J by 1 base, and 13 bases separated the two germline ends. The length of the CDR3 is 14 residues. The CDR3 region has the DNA TGTGCTAGTGGATCAGGGCTGGGTTCCTACGAGCAGTACTTC. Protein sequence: CASGSGLGSYEQYF. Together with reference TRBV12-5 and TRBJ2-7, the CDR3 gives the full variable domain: DARVTQTPRHKVTEMGQEVTMRCQPILGHNTVFWYRQTMMQGLELLAYFRNRAPLDDSGMPKDRFSAEMPDATLATLKIQPSEPRDSAVYFCASGSGLGSYEQYFGPGTRLTVT.

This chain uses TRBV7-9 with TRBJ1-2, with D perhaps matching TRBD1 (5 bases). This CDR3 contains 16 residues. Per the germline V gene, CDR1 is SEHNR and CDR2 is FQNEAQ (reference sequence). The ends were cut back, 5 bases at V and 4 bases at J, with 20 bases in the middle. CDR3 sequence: CASSPPVGARVYGYTF. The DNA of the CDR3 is TGTGCCAGCAGCCCACCGGTCGGGGCCAGGGTCTATGGCTACACCTTC.

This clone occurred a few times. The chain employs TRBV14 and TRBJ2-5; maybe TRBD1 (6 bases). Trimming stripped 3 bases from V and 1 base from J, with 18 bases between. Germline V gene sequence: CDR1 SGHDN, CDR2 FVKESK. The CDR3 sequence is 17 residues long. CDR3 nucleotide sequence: TGTGCCAGCAGCCAGGACAGCGATTGGTTCCGCCAAGAGACCCAGTACTTC. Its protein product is CASSQDSDWFRQETQYF.

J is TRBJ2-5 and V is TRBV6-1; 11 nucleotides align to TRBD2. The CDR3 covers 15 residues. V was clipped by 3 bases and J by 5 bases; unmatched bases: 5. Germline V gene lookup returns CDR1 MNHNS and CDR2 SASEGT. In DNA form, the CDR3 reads TGTGCCAGCAGTGATAGCGGGGGGGCCCGCGAGACCCAGTACTTC. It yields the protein CASSDSGGARETQYF.

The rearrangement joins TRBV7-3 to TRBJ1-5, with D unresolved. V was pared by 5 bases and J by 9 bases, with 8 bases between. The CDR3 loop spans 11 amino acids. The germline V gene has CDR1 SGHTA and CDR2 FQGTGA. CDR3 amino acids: CASSLRRPQHF. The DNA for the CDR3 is TGTGCCAGCAGCCTGAGAAGGCCCCAGCATTTT. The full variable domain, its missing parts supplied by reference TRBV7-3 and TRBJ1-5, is GAGVSQTPSNKVTEKGKYVELRCDPISGHTALYWYRQSLGQGPEFLIYFQGTGAADDSGLPNDRFFAVRPEGSVSTLKIQRTERGDSAVYLCASSLRRPQHFGDGTRLSIL.